This T cell receptor (beta chain) comes out of a study of cytomegalovirus exposure and HLA in healthy donors. Study findings and constraints: Across HLA loci, a later analysis found differing TCR association rates, with DRB1 most and HLA-C fewest.

Vbeta (60) and Jbeta (13) primers were used in the PCR. Profiling relied on immunoSEQ multiplex PCR, and the TCRdb table lists in-frame clones only, not all of them. The top ten hold 5% to 6.5% of the sample, which has around 130,000 clones, roughly 77% seen once. The V and J ends lost 0 bases and 3 bases respectively, with 11 bases between them. The CDR3 totals 14 residues. Germline assignment: CDR1 GTSNPN and CDR2 SVGIG (reference sequence). Turning to this clone: The antigen remains undetermined.

V and J are TRBV30 and TRBJ2-5; a weak D match, TRBD1 (6 bases). The TCR sequence derives from a man in his thirties or forties in good health and CMV-seronegative. Sequencing input: PBMCs. CDR3 loop: CAWSVRRGKETQYF. Here the CDR3 DNA reads TGTGCCTGGAGTGTACGCAGGGGTAAAGAGACCCAGTACTTC.